The present T cell receptor beta chain was sequenced within a study of T cell responses to AZD1222 COVID-19 vaccine. With respect to this clone: Its antigen remains unknown.

Study-wide results and caveats: Repertoires were obtained solely post-peak T cell response. White British ancestry dominated among donors, who included more females, and clonal diversity was possibly underestimated.

The data were produced by immunoSEQ multiplex PCR, yet TCRdb's version contains in-frame clones alone and is incomplete. Altogether 95,000 to 150,000 clones are present, over 70% being singletons, with the ten largest covering around 6.1%. Trimming stripped 5 bases from V and 5 bases from J, with 12 bases between. This CDR3 has 13 amino acids. Germline loops: CDR1 LGHNT, CDR2 FRNRAP. The chain carries TRBV12-5 and TRBJ1-2; tentatively, D is TRBD1 (5 bases). The clonotype was recovered from an adult in good health. Specimen: peripheral blood, collected on day 0 of AZD1222 vaccination. CDR3 loop: CASGAGTVYGYTF. CDR3 bases: TGTGCTAGTGGTGCGGGGACGGTTTATGGCTACACCTTC.